This passage covers 2 T cell receptor beta chains from one sample sequenced in a study of T cell clones after liver transplantation. Only in-frame clones appear in the TCRdb table, and some are missing; sequencing was by immunoSEQ multiplex PCR. The table includes more than 75,000 clones, roughly four fifths detected once. This specimen consisted of CD4+ T cells from blood, obtained approximately 3.5 years after liver transplant. The receptors stem from a human patient who received a liver transplant. Some T cells may be provided by the graft donor.

This chain links TRBV28 with TRBJ1-5; 10 positions match TRBD1. The CDR3 has 16 residues. J gave up 2 bases and V 5 bases, and 6 bases lay outside the gene matches. The germline V gene has CDR1 MDHEN and CDR2 SYDVKM. The CDR3 spells CASSTSGTGGNQPQHF. The CDR3 region has the DNA TGTGCCAGCAGTACATCCGGGACAGGGGGCAATCAGCCCCAGCATTTT.

The CDR3 here is CASSPRYEGGGYTF. CDR3 nucleotide sequence: TGTGCCAGCTCACCGAGGTATGAAGGCGGTGGCTACACCTTC. The chain joins TRBV18 to TRBJ1-2; no reliable D call. V lost 3 bases and J 7 bases, leaving 15 bases between the germline ends. The V gene's germline CDR1 is KGHSH and CDR2 LQKENI. The CDR3 runs 14 residues. Together with reference TRBV18 and TRBJ1-2, the CDR3 gives the full variable domain: NAGVMQNPRHLVRRRGQEARLRCSPMKGHSHVYWYRQLPEEGLKFMVYLQKENIIDESGMPKERFSAEFPKEGPSILRIQQVVRGDSAAYFCASSPRYEGGGYTFGSGTRLTVV.